What follows is one TCR beta chain and its context. Original processing notes: Amplification of reference gene primers was used by the study to estimate nucleated cell counts. Produced via immunoSEQ multiplex PCR; TCRdb's table is partial and in-frame only. That table supplies the V and J calls and clone size; D and trimming were determined from the DNA. This sample has about 420,000 clones; roughly 90% occur once, and the top ten carry about 0.91%. This sample was included in a study of blood T cell repertoires in COVID-19. About the study: COVID-19 samples from acute and convalescent phases originated in the United States, Italy and Spain.

Seattle researchers signed up patients amid active infection and tracked them longitudinally. Material for sequencing was peripheral blood. The clonotype originates from a man between 18 and 35 years old with COVID-19, enrolled during active disease.

The chain's CDR3 is CASRYDRLGANVLTF. In DNA form, the CDR3 reads TGTGCCAGCAGATATGACAGGCTTGGGGCCAACGTCCTGACTTTC. V and J are TRBV28 and TRBJ2-6, with D tentatively TRBD1 (6 bases). Per germline, CDR1 MDHEN and CDR2 SYDVKM. Trimming pared 6 bases from V and 3 bases from J, leaving 12 bases between. This CDR3 region has 15 residues.